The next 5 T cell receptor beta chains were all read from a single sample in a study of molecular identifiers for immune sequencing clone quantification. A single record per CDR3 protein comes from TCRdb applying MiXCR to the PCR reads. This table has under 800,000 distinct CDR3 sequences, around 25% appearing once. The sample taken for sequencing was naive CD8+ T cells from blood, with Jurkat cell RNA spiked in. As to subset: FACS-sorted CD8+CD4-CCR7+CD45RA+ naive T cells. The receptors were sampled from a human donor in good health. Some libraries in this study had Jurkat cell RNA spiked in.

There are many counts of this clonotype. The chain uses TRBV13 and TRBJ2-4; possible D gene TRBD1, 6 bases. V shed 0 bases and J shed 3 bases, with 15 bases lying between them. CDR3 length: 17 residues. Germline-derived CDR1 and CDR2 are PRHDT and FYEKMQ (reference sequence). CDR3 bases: TGTGCCAGCAGCTTAGGCTTACAGGGCTTGGTCAAAAACATTCAGTACTTC. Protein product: CASSLGLQGLVKNIQYF. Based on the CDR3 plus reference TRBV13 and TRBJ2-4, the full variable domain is AAGVIQSPRHLIKEKRETATLKCYPIPRHDTVYWYQQGPGQDPQFLISFYEKMQSDKGSIPDRFSAQQFSDYHSELNMSSLELGDSALYFCASSLGLQGLVKNIQYFGAGTRLSVL.

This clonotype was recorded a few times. DNA of the CDR3: TGCGCCAGCAGCCCTCATGGGGTCGGAAACCTCTACAATGAGCAGTTCTTC. It is translated as CASSPHGVGNLYNEQFF. V is TRBV4-3 and J is TRBJ2-1; D call uncertain. There are 17 residues in the CDR3. Per germline, CDR1 LGHNA and CDR2 YSLEER. V dropped 4 bases and J dropped 3 bases, with 19 bases sitting between them.

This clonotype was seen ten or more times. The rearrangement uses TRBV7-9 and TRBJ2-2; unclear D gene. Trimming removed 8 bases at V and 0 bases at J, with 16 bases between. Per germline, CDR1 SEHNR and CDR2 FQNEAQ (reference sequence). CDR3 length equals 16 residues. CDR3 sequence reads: CASGFSTAPNTGELFF. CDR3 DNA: TGTGCCAGCGGATTCTCGACGGCCCCGAACACCGGGGAGCTGTTTTTT. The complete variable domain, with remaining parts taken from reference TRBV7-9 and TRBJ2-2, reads DTGVSQNPRHKITKRGQNVTFRCDPISEHNRLYWYRQTLGQGPEFLTYFQNEAQLEKSRLLSDRFSAERPKGSFSTLEIQRTEQGDSAMYLCASGFSTAPNTGELFFGEGSRLTVL.

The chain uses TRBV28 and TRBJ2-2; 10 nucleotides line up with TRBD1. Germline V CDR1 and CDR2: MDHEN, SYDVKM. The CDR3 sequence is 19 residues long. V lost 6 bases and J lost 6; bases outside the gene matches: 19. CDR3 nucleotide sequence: TGTGCCAGCAGAAAGGGGTTGCACCGGGACAGGGGTAACGCCGGGGAGCTGTTTTTT. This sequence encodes CASRKGLHRDRGNAGELFF. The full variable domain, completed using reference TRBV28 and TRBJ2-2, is DVKVTQSSRYLVKRTGEKVFLECVQDMDHENMFWYRQDPGLGLRLIYFSYDVKMKEKGDIPEGYSVSREKKERFSLILESASTNQTSMYLCASRKGLHRDRGNAGELFFGEGSRLTVL.

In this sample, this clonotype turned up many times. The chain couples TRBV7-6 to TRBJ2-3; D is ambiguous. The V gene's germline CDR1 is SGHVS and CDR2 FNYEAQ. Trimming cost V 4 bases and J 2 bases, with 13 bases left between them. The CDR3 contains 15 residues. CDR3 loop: CASSSDAYYTDTQYF. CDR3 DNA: TGTGCCAGCAGCTCAGATGCATACTACACAGATACGCAGTATTTT. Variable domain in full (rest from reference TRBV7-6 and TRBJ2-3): GAGVSQSPRYKVTKRGQDVALRCDPISGHVSLYWYRQALGQGPEFLTYFNYEAQQDKSGLPNDRFSAERPEGSISTLTIQRTEQRDSAMYRCASSSDAYYTDTQYFGPGTRLTVL.